The 19 T cell receptor beta chains in this list originate from one sample, sequenced in a study of beta chain features in type 1 diabetes. General study results and limits: Significant though moderate, a shortening of TCRB CDR3s appeared in all four CD4+ subsets of Type 1 diabetes patients.

Since all of the isolated RNA was reverse transcribed, expressed TCRB transcripts were what got sequenced. Assay: immunoSEQ multiplex PCR; the TCRdb copy retains only in-frame clones and omits some. Of about 160,000 clones in the sample, approximately 7.9% are singletons; the top ten hold roughly 0.5%. The antigens of these receptors remain unknown. Sample: central memory CD4+ T cells from blood. Every receptor here comes from a man between 18 and 29 years old with type 1 diabetes.

This clone was counted ten times or more. CDR3: CASSFQGVGRETQYF. The CDR3 DNA is TGTGCCAGCAGTTTCCAGGGTGTGGGTCGGGAGACCCAGTACTTC. The chain links TRBV28 to TRBJ2-5, with D possibly being TRBD1 (5 bases). Germline CDR1 is MDHEN and CDR2 is SYDVKM. The CDR3 consists of 15 residues. Trimming stripped 3 bases from V and 5 bases from J, with 16 bases between.

The genes are TRBV27 and TRBJ2-7; D is unresolved. V lost 10 bases and J lost 3, with 7 bases in between. CDR1 and CDR2 (germline): MNHEY, SMNVEV (reference sequence). This CDR3 has 10 amino acids. This chain's CDR3 is CATGYYEQYF. The CDR3 DNA sequence: TGTGCCACCGGGTACTACGAGCAGTACTTC.

This clone has only a few counts. This rearrangement joins TRBV28 to TRBJ2-7; TRBD2 agrees at 12 bases. V dropped 8 bases and J dropped 2; count of bases not matched to a gene: 13. This CDR3 contains 17 residues. CDR1 is MDHEN, CDR2 SYDVKM, per germline. In nucleotides, the CDR3 is TGTGCCAGCCGAACCTATACGACTAGCGGGAGAACCTACGAGCAGTACTTC. Translated, it gives CASRTYTTSGRTYEQYF. The full variable domain, in which reference TRBV28 and TRBJ2-7 provide the parts outside the CDR3, is DVKVTQSSRYLVKRTGEKVFLECVQDMDHENMFWYRQDPGLGLRLIYFSYDVKMKEKGDIPEGYSVSREKKERFSLILESASTNQTSMYLCASRTYTTSGRTYEQYFGPGTRLTVT.

V gene TRBV7-9 combines with J gene TRBJ2-1, with TRBD2 matching over 8 bases. The CDR3 has 13 amino acids. Trimming at V came to 3 bases and at J to 9 bases, leaving 4 bases not matched to a gene. Germline V gives CDR1 SEHNR, CDR2 FQNEAQ (reference sequence). CDR3 nucleotide sequence: TGTGCCAGCAGCTTTAGCGGGGTGAGTGAGCAGTTCTTC. Translating gives CASSFSGVSEQFF.

This clone was detected many times. The chain is built from TRBV16 and TRBJ1-5; D uncertain. V lost 4 bases and J 6 bases, leaving 10 bases between the germline ends. This CDR3 spans 13 amino acids. The germline CDR1 and CDR2 sequences are KGHSY and FQNENV. The CDR3 loop is CASSPGYSQPQHF. CDR3 sequence (DNA): TGTGCCAGCAGCCCCGGGTATTCTCAGCCCCAGCATTTT.

The chain couples TRBV5-4 to TRBJ2-3, with 7 bases that match TRBD2. Germline values: CDR1 SGHNT, CDR2 YYREEE (reference sequence). This CDR3 comprises 13 residues. Germline trimming cut 3 bases from V and 4 bases from J; bases unmatched to any gene: 2. CDR3 residues: CASSSRGADTQYF. Here the CDR3 DNA reads TGTGCCAGCAGCTCCCGGGGGGCAGATACGCAGTATTTT.

V gene TRBV2 combines with J gene TRBJ2-3, with D perhaps matching TRBD2 (7 bases). The CDR3 covers 15 residues. Germline CDR1 and CDR2: SNHLY and FYNNEI. Trimming took 3 bases from V and 1 from J, leaving 11 bases between them. This CDR3 reads CASSDGGGRTDTQYF. Written as DNA, the CDR3 is TGTGCCAGCAGTGACGGCGGGGGCCGCACAGATACGCAGTATTTT.

This clone was counted between two and nine times. The chain couples TRBV5-1 to TRBJ2-1, with TRBD2 identical over 7 bases. V was pared by 5 bases and J by 4 bases, with 12 bases of the junction left unmatched. Germline assignment: CDR1 SGHRS and CDR2 YFSETQ. CDR3 length equals 16 residues. The DNA of the CDR3 is TGCGCCAGCAGTAATAGGGCGGGAGTATCGTACAATGAGCAGTTCTTC. Protein product: CASSNRAGVSYNEQFF.

This clone was seen a handful of times. This sequence joins TRBV13 and TRBJ1-4; D unresolved. This CDR3 spans 16 amino acids. Looked up from germline, CDR1 is PRHDT and CDR2 is FYEKMQ (reference sequence). The V end lost 0 bases, the J end lost 6 bases, and 14 bases lay between the germline ends. CDR3 sequence reads: CASSLGLRKADEKLFF. The CDR3 coding sequence is TGTGCCAGCAGCTTAGGCCTCAGGAAGGCCGATGAAAAACTGTTTTTT.

This clone turned up a few times. The genes are TRBV5-4 and TRBJ1-2, with D possibly matching TRBD1 (5 bases). This CDR3 spans 13 amino acids. Trimming stripped 4 bases from V and 8 bases from J, with 15 bases between. The germline CDR1 and CDR2 sequences are SGHNT and YYREEE (reference sequence). CDR3 region: CASSTSQGLGYTF. DNA for the CDR3: TGTGCCAGCAGCACTTCCCAGGGTTTGGGCTACACCTTC.

The table lists this clone with a few counts. V usage is TRBV11-2 and J usage is TRBJ1-2, with TRBD1 matching 8 bases. The CDR3 loop spans 14 amino acids. Germline CDR1 is SGHAT and CDR2 is FQNNGV. V trimming: 1 base; J trimming: 8 bases; junction bases outside the gene matches: 6. The CDR3 loop reads CASSLGPGGEGYTF. The CDR3, as DNA: TGTGCCAGCAGCTTAGGCCCAGGGGGCGAGGGCTACACCTTC.

The chain employs TRBV7-8 and TRBJ2-3, with 12 nucleotides matching TRBD2. CDR1 is SGHVS and CDR2 is FQNEAQ in the germline V gene. This CDR3 has 13 residues. The V segment lost 10 bases and the J segment 5 bases; nucleotides outside the gene matches: 4. The CDR3 spells CATLAGGGDTQYF. The CDR3 DNA sequence: TGTGCCACTCTAGCGGGAGGGGGAGATACGCAGTATTTT.

This clone came up many times. The chain recombines TRBV28 with TRBJ2-1, with D possibly TRBD1 on 6 matching bases. V dropped 7 bases and J dropped 0 bases, with 25 bases sitting between them. The CDR3 has 19 residues. Looked up from germline, CDR1 is MDHEN and CDR2 is SYDVKM. This CDR3 reads CASTQPRKSGVSSYNEQFF. The DNA for the CDR3 is TGTGCCAGCACCCAACCCCGTAAGTCAGGGGTATCCTCCTACAATGAGCAGTTCTTC.

V is TRBV18 and J is TRBJ2-1; no clear D gene. Germline V gives CDR1 KGHSH, CDR2 LQKENI. This CDR3 spans 12 amino acids. V lost 2 bases, J lost 7 bases, and 6 bases lay in between. The CDR3 DNA reads as TGTGCCAGCTCACCAAGAGCAAATGAGCAGTTCTTC. Translation gives CASSPRANEQFF.

This clone was picked up a small number of times. The J gene is TRBJ2-7, the V gene TRBV6-1, with TRBD1 matching 8 bases. This CDR3 spans 15 amino acids. The V gene end was trimmed by 3 bases and the J gene end by 0 bases; junction bases not matched to a gene: 4. Germline CDR1 is MNHNS and CDR2 is SASEGT. The CDR3 sequence is CASSDRTGISYEQYF. The CDR3 DNA is TGTGCCAGCAGTGACCGGACAGGGATCTCCTACGAGCAGTACTTC.

This clone has more than one count but fewer than ten. The V gene is TRBV11-1, the J gene TRBJ2-7; 8 positions match TRBD2. Germline CDR1 SGHAT, CDR2 FQDESV (reference sequence). After removal of 5 bases from V and 7 bases from J, the junction contained 13 bases not matched to a gene. The CDR3 extends over 15 amino acids. The CDR3 region is CASSHGAGGRREQYF. CDR3 coding DNA: TGTGCCAGCAGCCACGGGGCGGGAGGCCGGCGGGAGCAGTACTTC. The whole variable domain, filled in from reference TRBV11-1 and TRBJ2-7, reads EAEVAQSPRYKITEKSQAVAFWCDPISGHATLYWYRQILGQGPELLVQFQDESVVDDSQLPKDRFSAERLKGVDSTLKIQPAELGDSAMYLCASSHGAGGRREQYFGPGTRLTVT.

This clone has just a few counts. The chain employs TRBV30 and TRBJ1-4; no firm D call. V dropped 4 bases and J dropped 2 bases, with 14 bases sitting between them. Germline loops: CDR1 GTSNPN, CDR2 SVGIG (reference sequence). CDR3 length: 15 residues. The CDR3 loop is CAWNRGTSTNEKLFF. The DNA of the CDR3 is TGTGCCTGGAATCGAGGCACCAGCACTAATGAAAAACTGTTTTTT. Full variable domain (rest looked up from reference TRBV30 and TRBJ1-4): SQTIHQWPATLVQPVGSPLSLECTVEGTSNPNLYWYRQAAGRGLQLLFYSVGIGQISSEVPQNLSASRPQDRQFILSSKKLLLSDSGFYLCAWNRGTSTNEKLFFGSGTQLSVL.

The chain carries TRBV29-1 and TRBJ1-2, with D uncertain. The CDR3 length is 12 residues. Trimming pared 7 bases from V and 0 bases from J, leaving 9 bases between. CDR1 and CDR2 from the germline V gene are SQVTM and ANQGSEA. CDR3 protein: CSGSGSNYGYTF. CDR3 nucleotide sequence: TGCAGCGGGAGTGGTTCTAACTATGGCTACACCTTC.

V usage is TRBV19 and J usage is TRBJ2-7; a weak D match, TRBD2 (6 bases). This CDR3 comprises 14 residues. The V and J ends lost 3 bases and 3 bases respectively, with 12 bases between them. Germline lookup yields CDR1 LNHDA and CDR2 SQIVND (reference sequence). The CDR3 DNA reads as TGTGCCAGTAGTATCGGGGGAGAGTACTACGAGCAGTACTTC. Amino acid sequence: CASSIGGEYYEQYF.